This TCR beta chain was captured by sequencing in a study of CXCR3-negative and CXCR3-positive naive CD8 T cells. Study details: Approximately 130 million TRB reads were obtained overall (about 1.5 +/- 0.3 million per library). Notes on the study in general: CXCR3-positive naive cells had TRB CDR3s that were more hydrophobic than CXCR3-negative naive cells had.

The libraries of TRB cDNA were prepared using 5' RACE with UMI labels. TCRdb reanalyzed the 5' RACE reads and collapses them to one entry per CDR3 protein, without DNA. The clone table shows 100,000 or so distinct CDR3 sequences, with the ten largest holding approximately 0.4%. The CDR3 extends over 16 amino acids. CDR1 and CDR2 (germline): SGDLS, YYNGEE. Points on this clonotype: Its antigen is undetermined.

V usage is TRBV9 and J usage is TRBJ1-2; checking the TCRdb D call of TRBD1 is not possible without DNA. The sample was naive CXCR3+ CD8+ T cells from blood. The subset here: CD45RO-CCR7+CD27+CD95- naive CD8+ T cells expressing CXCR3 (TNR3+). The source is a human donor in good health. Some clones in this sample may be carry-over from other donors' samples. The CDR3 sequence: CASSATGRASGYGYTF.